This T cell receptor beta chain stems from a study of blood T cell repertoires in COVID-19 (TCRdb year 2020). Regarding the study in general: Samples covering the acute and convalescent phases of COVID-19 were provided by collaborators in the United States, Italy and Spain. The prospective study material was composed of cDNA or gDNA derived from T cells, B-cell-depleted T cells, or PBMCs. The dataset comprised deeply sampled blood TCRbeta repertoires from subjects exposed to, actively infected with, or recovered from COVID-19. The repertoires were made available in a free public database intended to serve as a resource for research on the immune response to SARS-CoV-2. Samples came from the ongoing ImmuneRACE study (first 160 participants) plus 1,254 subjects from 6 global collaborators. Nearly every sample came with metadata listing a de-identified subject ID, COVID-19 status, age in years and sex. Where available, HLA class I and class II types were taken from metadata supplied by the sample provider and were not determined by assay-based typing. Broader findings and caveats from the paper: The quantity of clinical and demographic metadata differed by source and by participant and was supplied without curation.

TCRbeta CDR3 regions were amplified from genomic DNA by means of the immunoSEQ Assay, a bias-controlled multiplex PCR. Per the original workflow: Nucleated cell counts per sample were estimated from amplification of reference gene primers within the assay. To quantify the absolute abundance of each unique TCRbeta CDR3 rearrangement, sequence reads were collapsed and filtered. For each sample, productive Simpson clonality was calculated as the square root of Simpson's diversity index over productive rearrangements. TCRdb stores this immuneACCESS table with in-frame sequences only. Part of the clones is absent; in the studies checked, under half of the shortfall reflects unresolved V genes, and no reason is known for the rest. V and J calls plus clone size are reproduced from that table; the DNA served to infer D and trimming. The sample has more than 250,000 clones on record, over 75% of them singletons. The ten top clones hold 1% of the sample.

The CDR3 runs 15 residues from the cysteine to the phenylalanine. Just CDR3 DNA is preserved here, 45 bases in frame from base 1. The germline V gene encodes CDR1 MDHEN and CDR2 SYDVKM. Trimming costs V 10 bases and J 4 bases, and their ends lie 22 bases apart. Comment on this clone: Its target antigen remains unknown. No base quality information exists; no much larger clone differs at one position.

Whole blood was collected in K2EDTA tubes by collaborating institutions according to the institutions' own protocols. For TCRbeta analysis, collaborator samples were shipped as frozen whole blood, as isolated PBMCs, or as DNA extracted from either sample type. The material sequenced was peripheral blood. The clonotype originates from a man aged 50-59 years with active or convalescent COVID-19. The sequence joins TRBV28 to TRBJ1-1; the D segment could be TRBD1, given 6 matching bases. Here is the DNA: TGTGCCATCCTAACGCGGGGGGGGCAGGGCACTGAAGCTTTCTTT. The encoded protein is CAILTRGGQGTEAFF. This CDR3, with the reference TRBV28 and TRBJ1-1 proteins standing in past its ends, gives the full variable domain DVKVTQSSRYLVKRTGEKVFLECVQDMDHENMFWYRQDPGLGLRLIYFSYDVKMKEKGDIPEGYSVSREKKERFSLILESASTNQTSMYLCAILTRGGQGTEAFFGQGTRLTVV.